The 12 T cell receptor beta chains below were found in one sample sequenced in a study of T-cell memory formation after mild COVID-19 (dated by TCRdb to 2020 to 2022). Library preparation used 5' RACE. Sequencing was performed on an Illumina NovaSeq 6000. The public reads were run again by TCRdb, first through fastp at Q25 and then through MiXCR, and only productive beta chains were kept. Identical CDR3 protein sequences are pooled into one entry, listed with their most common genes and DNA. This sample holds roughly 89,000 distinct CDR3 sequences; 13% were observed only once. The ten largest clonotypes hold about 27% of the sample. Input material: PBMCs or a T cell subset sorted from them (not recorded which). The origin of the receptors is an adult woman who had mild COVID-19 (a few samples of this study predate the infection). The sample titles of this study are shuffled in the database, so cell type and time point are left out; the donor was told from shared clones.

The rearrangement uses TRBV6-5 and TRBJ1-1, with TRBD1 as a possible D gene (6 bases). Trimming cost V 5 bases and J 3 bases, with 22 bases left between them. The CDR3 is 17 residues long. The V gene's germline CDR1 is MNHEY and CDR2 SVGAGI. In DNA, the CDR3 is TGTGCCAGCAGTCCACTCCAGACAGGCCCGGGGGACACTGAAGCTTTCTTT. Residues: CASSPLQTGPGDTEAFF.

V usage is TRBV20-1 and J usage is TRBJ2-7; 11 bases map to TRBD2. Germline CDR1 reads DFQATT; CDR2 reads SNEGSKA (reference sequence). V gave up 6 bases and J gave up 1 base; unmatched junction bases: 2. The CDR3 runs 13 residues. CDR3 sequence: CSAGTSGSYEQYF. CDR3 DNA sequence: TGCAGTGCCGGGACTAGCGGATCCTACGAGCAGTACTTC.

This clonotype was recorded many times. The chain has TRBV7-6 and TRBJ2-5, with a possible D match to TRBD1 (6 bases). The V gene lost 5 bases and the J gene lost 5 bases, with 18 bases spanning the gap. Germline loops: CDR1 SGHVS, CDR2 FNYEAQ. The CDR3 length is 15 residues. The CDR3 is CASSAEIQGVETQYF. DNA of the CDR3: TGTGCCAGCAGCGCCGAGATACAGGGAGTGGAGACCCAGTACTTC.

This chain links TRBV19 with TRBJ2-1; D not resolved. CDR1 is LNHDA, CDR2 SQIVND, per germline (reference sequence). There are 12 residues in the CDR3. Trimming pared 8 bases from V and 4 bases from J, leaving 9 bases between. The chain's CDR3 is CASGTTYNEQFF. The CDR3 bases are TGTGCCAGTGGTACTACTTACAATGAGCAGTTCTTC. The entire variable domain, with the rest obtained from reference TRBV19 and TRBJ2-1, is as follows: DGGITQSPKYLFRKEGQNVTLSCEQNLNHDAMYWYRQDPGQGLRLIYYSQIVNDFQKGDIAEGYSVSREKKESFPLTVTSAQKNPTAFYLCASGTTYNEQFFGPGTRLTVL.

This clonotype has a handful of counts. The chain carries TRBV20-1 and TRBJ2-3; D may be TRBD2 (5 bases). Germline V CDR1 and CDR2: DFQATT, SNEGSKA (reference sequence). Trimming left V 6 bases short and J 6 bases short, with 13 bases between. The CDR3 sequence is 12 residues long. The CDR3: CSAKNPGDTQYF. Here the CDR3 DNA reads TGCAGTGCAAAAAACCCGGGGGATACGCAGTATTTT.

CDR3 amino acids: CASSWLGSGTNTGELFF. DNA for the CDR3: TGTGCCAGCAGCTGGCTAGGGAGCGGCACGAACACCGGGGAGCTGTTTTTT. This chain connects TRBV7-6 to TRBJ2-2; D may be TRBD2 (5 bases). The CDR3 spans 17 residues. In germline, CDR1 is SGHVS, CDR2 FNYEAQ. The V and J ends lost 4 bases and 0 bases respectively, with 15 bases between them. Using reference TRBV7-6 and TRBJ2-2 for the parts outside the CDR3, the full variable domain is GAGVSQSPRYKVTKRGQDVALRCDPISGHVSLYWYRQALGQGPEFLTYFNYEAQQDKSGLPNDRFSAERPEGSISTLTIQRTEQRDSAMYRCASSWLGSGTNTGELFFGEGSRLTVL.

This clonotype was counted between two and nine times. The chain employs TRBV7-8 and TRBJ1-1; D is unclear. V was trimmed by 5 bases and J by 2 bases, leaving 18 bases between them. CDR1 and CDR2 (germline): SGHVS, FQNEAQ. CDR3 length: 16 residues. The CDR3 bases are TGTGCCAGCAGCCCAAGCCTCCCCGCAGTTAACACTGAAGCTTTCTTT. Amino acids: CASSPSLPAVNTEAFF. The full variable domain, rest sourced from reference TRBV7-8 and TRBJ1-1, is GAGVSQSPRYKVAKRGQDVALRCDPISGHVSLFWYQQALGQGPEFLTYFQNEAQLDKSGLPSDRFFAERPEGSVSTLKIQRTQQEDSAVYLCASSPSLPAVNTEAFFGQGTRLTVV.

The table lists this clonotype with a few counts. This CDR3 reads CASSLIEATDGNEQFF. The CDR3 DNA sequence: TGTGCCAGCAGCTTAATCGAAGCTACCGACGGGAATGAGCAGTTCTTC. V is TRBV7-2 and J is TRBJ2-1; D remains ambiguous. This CDR3 is built from 16 residues. The germline V and J ends were trimmed by 2 bases and 7 bases, with 18 bases remaining between them. Germline CDR1 is SGHTA and CDR2 is FQGNSA.

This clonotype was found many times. CDR3 residues: CASSPGGTDTQYF. In DNA form, the CDR3 reads TGTGCCAGCAGCCCCGGGGGCACAGATACGCAGTATTTT. The V gene is TRBV7-9, the J gene TRBJ2-3; TRBD2 might be the D (5 bases). Trimming cost V 5 bases and J 1 base, with 7 bases left between them. This CDR3 contains 13 residues. In germline, CDR1 is SEHNR, CDR2 FQNEAQ (reference sequence).

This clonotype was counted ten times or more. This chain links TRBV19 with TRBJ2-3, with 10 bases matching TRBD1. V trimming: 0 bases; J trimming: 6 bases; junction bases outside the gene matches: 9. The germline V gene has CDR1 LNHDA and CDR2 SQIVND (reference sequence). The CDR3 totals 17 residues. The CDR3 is CASSIDQTGGSMDTQYF. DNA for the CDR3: TGTGCCAGTAGTATAGATCAGACAGGGGGCTCGATGGATACGCAGTATTTT.

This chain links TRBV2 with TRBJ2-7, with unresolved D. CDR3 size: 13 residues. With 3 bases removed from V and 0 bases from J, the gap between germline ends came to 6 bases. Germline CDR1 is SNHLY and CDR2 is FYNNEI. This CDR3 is CASSDPGSYEQYF. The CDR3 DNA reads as TGTGCCAGCAGTGACCCCGGCTCCTACGAGCAGTACTTC.

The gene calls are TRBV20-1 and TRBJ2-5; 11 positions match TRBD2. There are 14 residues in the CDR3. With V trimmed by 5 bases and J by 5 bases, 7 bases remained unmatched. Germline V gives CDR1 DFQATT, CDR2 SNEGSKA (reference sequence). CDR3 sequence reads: CSASSGGPGETQYF. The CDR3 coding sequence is TGCAGTGCTTCTAGCGGGGGGCCCGGGGAGACCCAGTACTTC.